The next 3 T cell receptor beta chains were all read from a single sample in a study of shared T cell receptors in the human thymus. Libraries were prepared by immunoSEQ multiplex PCR; TCRdb keeps only in-frame clonotypes and omits some of them. Among about 730,000 clones listed, 80% to 90% were seen once. The same specimen was also included in a second study, on human thymus T cells.

Specimen: thymocytes. These receptors were collected from a girl younger than two with a congenital heart defect.

The chain recombines TRBV5-6 with TRBJ2-5, with 12 bases identical to TRBD1. V lost 3 bases to trimming and J lost 5 bases; unmatched junction nucleotides: 14. This CDR3 has 18 residues. Germline CDR1 is SGHDT and CDR2 is YYEEEE. CDR3 sequence: CASSSPSPGQGAQETQYF. As DNA, the CDR3 is TGTGCCAGCAGCTCCCCCTCACCGGGACAGGGGGCTCAGGAGACCCAGTACTTC.

This chain uses TRBV9 with TRBJ2-1; 9 bases agree with TRBD2. Losses at the gene ends were 6 bases for V and 7 bases for J; bases not matched to a gene: 17. This CDR3 spans 17 amino acids. Germline V lookup: CDR1 SGDLS, CDR2 YYNGEE. CDR3 region: CASNHGGGERKINEQFF. CDR3 in DNA: TGTGCCAGCAACCATGGCGGGGGGGAGCGAAAAATTAATGAGCAGTTCTTC.

The CDR3, as DNA: TGTGCCAGCAGTGCGGATACGGGGGGAAAACTGTTTTTT. This codes for CASSADTGGKLFF. V gene TRBV28 combines with J gene TRBJ1-4; possibly TRBD1 for D (5 bases). V lost 5 bases and J lost 10, with 14 bases in between. The CDR3 has 13 residues. Per the germline V gene, CDR1 is MDHEN and CDR2 is SYDVKM.